This T cell receptor (beta chain) emerged from a study of T cells in Graves' hyperthyroidism and ophthalmopathy. About the study: Peripheral blood was acquired at first diagnosis, ahead of any therapy whatsoever.

Trimming took 3 bases from V and 2 from J, leaving 17 bases between them. This CDR3 has 16 amino acids. CDR1 and CDR2 from the germline V gene are SGDLS and YYNGEE. A lack of ophthalmopathy progression within 18 months defined stable Graves' hyperthyroidism. Template material for amplifying TCR beta CDR3 regions consisted of RNA transcripts. The HTBI primer set served for first-round RT-PCR of the TCR CDR3. MiXCR, run by TCRdb on the multiplex PCR reads, gives a single entry per CDR3 protein. The sample carries about 840,000 distinct CDR3 sequences, 38% recorded once. This clonotype was detected many times.

The chain carries TRBV9 and TRBJ2-5; TRBD2 is a possible D gene (6 bases). The source is a man aged 18-30 years with Graves' hyperthyroidism. The sequenced material came from blood. The DNA of the CDR3 is TGTGCCAGCAGCGCCTTCCCCCGGGACTCACAAGAGACCCAGTACTTC. Translated, it gives CASSAFPRDSQETQYF.